One and the same sample provided the 18 T cell receptor beta chains below, sequenced in a study of vaccination effects on CD4 cells after COVID-19. Sequencing was preceded by expansion of antigen-specific CD4+ T cells with viral peptide pools in the ViraFEST assay. The culture ran for roughly ten days before CD4+ T cells were isolated. No cognate antigen is known for these TCRs. TCRdb keeps only in-frame clones here, not all; method: immunoSEQ multiplex PCR. This sample has tens of thousands of clones, with 81% found just once. The sample in question was CD4+ T cells from PBMCs cultured with HCoV-229E spike peptides, obtained before COVID-19 vaccination. These receptors came from a human donor who received a COVID-19 vaccine.

This chain joins TRBV18 and TRBJ2-3; D may be TRBD2 (5 bases). V was shortened by 3 bases and J by 0 bases, with 7 bases between the two germline ends. CDR1 is KGHSH and CDR2 is LQKENI in the germline V gene. The CDR3 has 14 amino acids. CDR3 coding DNA: TGTGCCAGCTCACCGACGGGAAGCACAGATACGCAGTATTTT. As protein: CASSPTGSTDTQYF.

This chain uses TRBV20-1 with TRBJ2-7, with D perhaps matching TRBD1 (5 bases). The CDR3 is made up of 11 amino acids. Trimming pared 3 bases from V and 4 bases from J, leaving 7 bases between. The germline V gene has CDR1 DFQATT and CDR2 SNEGSKA (reference sequence). CDR3 bases: TGCAGTGCTAGCCAGGGTTACGAGCAGTACGTC. Translation: CSASQGYEQYV.

This chain links TRBV19 with TRBJ1-2; weak D call: TRBD1 (5 bases). V dropped 3 bases and J dropped 5 bases, with 13 bases sitting between them. Looked up from germline, CDR1 is LNHDA and CDR2 is SQIVND (reference sequence). This CDR3 region has 14 residues. In DNA, the CDR3 is TGTGCCAGTAGTATCGGGCAGGGAATGTATGGCTACACCTTC. Translated: CASSIGQGMYGYTF.

The chain links TRBV24-1 to TRBJ2-2, with 9 bases identical to TRBD1. V gave up 4 bases and J gave up 2 bases; unmatched junction bases: 7. Germline lookup yields CDR1 KGHDR and CDR2 SFDVKD. The CDR3 spans 17 residues. CDR3 sequence: CATSELGQGSNTGELFF. In nucleotides, the CDR3 is TGTGCCACCAGTGAACTGGGACAGGGAAGTAACACCGGGGAGCTGTTTTTT.

The chain recombines TRBV28 with TRBJ1-4, with D unclear. The CDR3 runs to 14 residues. Trimming removed 6 bases at V and 7 bases at J, with 15 bases between. Germline V gives CDR1 MDHEN, CDR2 SYDVKM. This chain's CDR3 is CASRPLGRGEKLFF. The CDR3 nucleotides are TGTGCCAGCAGACCACTGGGTCGAGGTGAAAAACTGTTTTTT. The complete variable domain, with remaining parts taken from reference TRBV28 and TRBJ1-4, reads DVKVTQSSRYLVKRTGEKVFLECVQDMDHENMFWYRQDPGLGLRLIYFSYDVKMKEKGDIPEGYSVSREKKERFSLILESASTNQTSMYLCASRPLGRGEKLFFGSGTQLSVL.

V usage is TRBV28 and J usage is TRBJ2-3; D may be TRBD2 (7 bases). V dropped 3 bases and J dropped 5 bases, with 12 bases sitting between them. CDR3 length equals 14 residues. Germline CDR1 is MDHEN and CDR2 is SYDVKM. The CDR3 DNA reads TGTGCCAGCAGTTTGGCGGGGGCTAGAGATACGCAGTATTTT. Its protein product is CASSLAGARDTQYF.

The CDR3 DNA follows: TGTGCCAGCAGAGACAGCGGGGGGGCTGAGACCCAGTACTTC. Amino acids: CASRDSGGAETQYF. The chain joins TRBV7-9 to TRBJ2-5; 10 bases fit TRBD2. Per the germline V gene, CDR1 is SEHNR and CDR2 is FQNEAQ (reference sequence). There are 14 residues in the CDR3. Trimming removed 6 bases from V and 5 bases from J; junction bases left unmatched: 6.

Comment on this clone: The junction shows a germline mismatch at one end, possibly a read error. V is TRBV28 and J is TRBJ1-4; 9 bases are a match to TRBD1. The CDR3 is 15 residues long. Germline lookup yields CDR1 MDHEN and CDR2 SYDVKM. For the CDR3, the DNA is TGTGCCAGCAGCACCATGGGACAGGGTAATAAAAAACTGTTTTTT. This sequence encodes CASSTMGQGNKKLFF.

The V gene is TRBV12-3 or TRBV12-4, the J gene TRBJ2-1; unclear D gene. V lost 5 bases, J lost 7 bases, and 9 bases lay in between. This CDR3 is built from 12 residues. This CDR3 reads CASSPRQNEQFF. CDR3 DNA sequence: TGTGCCAGCAGTCCCAGGCAGAATGAGCAGTTCTTC.

The chain recombines TRBV15 with TRBJ1-5; D is perhaps TRBD1 (5 bases). CDR3 length: 16 residues. The germline V gene encodes CDR1 LNHNV and CDR2 YYDKDF (reference sequence). Trimming left V 2 bases short and J 5 bases short, with 16 bases between. CDR3: CATSRPGTGGYQPQHF. CDR3 in DNA: TGTGCCACCAGCAGACCAGGGACCGGAGGTTATCAGCCCCAGCATTTT.

The chain has TRBV4-1 and TRBJ1-2; D is possibly TRBD1 (6 bases). CDR1 is MGHRA, CDR2 YSYEKL, per germline. V lost 4 bases and J 10 bases, leaving 16 bases between the germline ends. CDR3 length: 13 amino acids. The CDR3 DNA reads TGCGCCAGCAGCCGGTCGGGACAAGGGAACTACACCTTC. Its protein product is CASSRSGQGNYTF.

V gene TRBV7-8 combines with J gene TRBJ2-7, with a tentative D call TRBD1 (6 bases). This CDR3 is built from 14 residues. CDR1 SGHVS and CDR2 FQNEAQ come from the germline V gene. V lost 4 bases to trimming and J lost 3 bases, with 13 bases between them. The CDR3 spells CASSSGQLFYEQYV. CDR3 bases: TGTGCCAGCAGCTCCGGACAGTTGTTCTACGAGCAGTACGTC.

This chain uses TRBV28 with TRBJ1-6, with TRBD1 matching over 11 bases. CDR3 size: 14 residues. Per the germline V gene, CDR1 is MDHEN and CDR2 is SYDVKM. Unmatched junction bases numbered 2, after V lost 5 bases and J lost 8 bases. DNA for the CDR3: TGTGCCAGCAGTGGGACAGGGGGATATTCACCCCTCCACTTT. Its protein is CASSGTGGYSPLHF.

V gene TRBV5-1 combines with J gene TRBJ2-5; D uncertain. Looked up from germline, CDR1 is SGHRS and CDR2 is YFSETQ. V was trimmed by 1 base and J by 5 bases, leaving 9 bases between them. This CDR3 comprises 13 residues. The CDR3 DNA reads as TGCGCCAGCAGCTTGACTCATTCTGAGACCCAGTACTTC. Its translation: CASSLTHSETQYF.

The chain links TRBV11-2 to TRBJ2-7; D is unresolved. The length of the CDR3 is 13 residues. In germline, CDR1 is SGHAT, CDR2 FQNNGV. Trimming shortened V by 1 base and J by 0 bases, and 4 bases separated the two germline ends. The CDR3 reads CASSLGRSYEQYV. The CDR3 DNA sequence: TGTGCCAGCAGCTTAGGCCGCTCCTACGAGCAGTACGTC.

The V and J genes are TRBV5-6 and TRBJ1-1; 7 bases fit TRBD1. From germline, CDR1 is SGHDT and CDR2 YYEEEE. There are 14 residues in the CDR3. Trimming cost V 4 bases and J 5 bases; bases outside gene matches: 8. The chain's CDR3 is CASSLDRVLTEAFF. CDR3 coding DNA: TGTGCCAGCAGCCTTGACAGGGTGTTAACTGAAGCTTTCTTT.

The chain combines TRBV4-1 with TRBJ1-5, with D uncertain. The CDR3 has 13 residues. V lost 0 bases and J 11 bases, leaving 11 bases between the germline ends. CDR1 and CDR2 from the germline V gene are MGHRA and YSYEKL. CDR3 coding DNA: TGCGCCAGCAGCCAAGATCTTAACGGAGCCCAGCATTTT. As protein: CASSQDLNGAQHF.

This rearrangement joins TRBV4-3 to TRBJ1-1, with a tentative D call TRBD1 (5 bases). The germline V gene encodes CDR1 LGHNA and CDR2 YSLEER. Trimming stripped 1 base from V and 5 bases from J, with 14 bases between. The CDR3 spans 15 residues. CDR3 protein: CASSQVIWGRTEAFF. CDR3 DNA sequence: TGCGCCAGCAGCCAAGTAATTTGGGGACGTACTGAAGCTTTCTTT.